The 2 T cell receptor beta chains listed next were all sequenced from one sample in a study of vaccination effects on CD4 cells after COVID-19. Their antigen targets remain unknown. Clones were read by immunoSEQ multiplex PCR, and TCRdb kept only the in-frame ones, dropping some. The sample shows 25,000 to 35,000 clones, around 80% of them seen only once. CD4+ T cells specific for antigen were expanded with viral peptide pools by the ViraFEST assay before sequencing. CD4+ T cell isolation took place after 10 days of culture. It was two doses of either the BNT162b2 or mRNA-1273 vaccine that participants received. The starting material was CD4+ T cells from PBMCs cultured with HCoV-NL63 spike peptides, obtained after COVID-19 vaccination. The receptors shown here come from a human donor who received a COVID-19 vaccine. Some clones in this sample may be carry-over from other donors' samples.

In this sample, this clone turned up a few times. The chain recombines TRBV6-6 with TRBJ2-7; 9 bases align to TRBD1. There are 14 residues in the CDR3. Trimming at V came to 6 bases and at J to 3 bases, leaving 6 bases not matched to a gene. Germline CDR1 is MNHNY and CDR2 is SVGAGI (reference sequence). The CDR3 loop reads CASRDPGQGYEQYV. The DNA for the CDR3 is TGTGCCAGCAGGGACCCGGGACAGGGCTACGAGCAGTACGTC.

The J gene is TRBJ2-7, the V gene TRBV5-1; 7 bases match TRBD1. With V trimmed by 2 bases and J by 6 bases, 5 bases remained unmatched. Germline loops: CDR1 SGHRS, CDR2 YFSETQ. This CDR3 contains 13 residues. This chain's CDR3 is CASSLTGVGEQYV. The CDR3 DNA is TGCGCCAGCAGCTTAACAGGGGTGGGCGAGCAGTACGTC.